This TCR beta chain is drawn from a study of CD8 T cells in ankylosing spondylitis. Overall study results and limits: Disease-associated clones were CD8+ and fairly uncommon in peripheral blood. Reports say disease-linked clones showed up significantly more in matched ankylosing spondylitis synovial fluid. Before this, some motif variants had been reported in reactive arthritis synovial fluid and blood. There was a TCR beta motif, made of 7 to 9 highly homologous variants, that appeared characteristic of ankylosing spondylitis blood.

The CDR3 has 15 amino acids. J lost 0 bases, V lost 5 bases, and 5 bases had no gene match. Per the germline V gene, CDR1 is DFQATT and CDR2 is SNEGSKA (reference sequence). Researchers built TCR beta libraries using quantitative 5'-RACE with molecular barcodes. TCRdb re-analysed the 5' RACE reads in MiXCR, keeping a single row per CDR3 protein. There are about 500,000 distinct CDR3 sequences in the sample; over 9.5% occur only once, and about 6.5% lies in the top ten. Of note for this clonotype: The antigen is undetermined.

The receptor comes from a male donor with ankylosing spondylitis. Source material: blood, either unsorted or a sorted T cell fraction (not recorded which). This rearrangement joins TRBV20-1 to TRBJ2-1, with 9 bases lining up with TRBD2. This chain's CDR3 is CSAGGAGGSYNEQFF. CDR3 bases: TGCAGTGCTGGTGGAGCGGGAGGCTCCTACAATGAGCAGTTCTTC.